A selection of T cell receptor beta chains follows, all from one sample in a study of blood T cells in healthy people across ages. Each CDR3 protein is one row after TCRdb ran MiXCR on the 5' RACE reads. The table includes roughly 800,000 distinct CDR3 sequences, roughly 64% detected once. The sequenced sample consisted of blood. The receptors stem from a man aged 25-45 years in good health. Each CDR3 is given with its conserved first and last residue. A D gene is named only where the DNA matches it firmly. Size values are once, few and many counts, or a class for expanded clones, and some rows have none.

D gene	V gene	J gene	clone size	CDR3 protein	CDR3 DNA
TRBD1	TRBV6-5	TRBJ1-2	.	CATQQGWDLFGGYTF	TGTGCCACTCAACAGGGGTGGGATCTCTTCGGTGGCTACACCTTC
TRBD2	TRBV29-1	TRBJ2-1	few	CSVEEVREDFHSYNEQFF	TGCAGCGTTGAAGAGGTCCGGGAGGACTTTCACTCCTACAATGAGCAGTTCTTC
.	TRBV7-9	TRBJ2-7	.	CASSQPTVPYEQYF	TGTGCCAGCAGCCAACCGACAGTCCCCTACGAGCAGTACTTC
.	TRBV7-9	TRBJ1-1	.	CASSLAQPLNTEAFF	TGTGCCAGCAGCTTAGCCCAGCCACTGAACACTGAAGCTTTCTTT
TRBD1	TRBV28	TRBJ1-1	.	CASIEFAGGGNTEAFF	TGTGCCAGCATAGAGTTTGCAGGGGGGGGGAACACTGAAGCTTTCTTT
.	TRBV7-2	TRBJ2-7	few	CASSLGPPGQSYEQYF	TGTGCCAGCAGCTTGGGCCCCCCCGGTCAGTCCTACGAGCAGTACTTC
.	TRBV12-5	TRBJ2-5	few	CASGYTVETQYF	TGTGCTAGTGGATATACGGTAGAGACCCAGTACTTC
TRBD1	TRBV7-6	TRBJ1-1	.	CASSHTTGGEMNTEAFF	TGTGCCAGCAGCCACACCACAGGGGGGGAGATGAACACTGAAGCTTTCTTT
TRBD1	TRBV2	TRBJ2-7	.	CASLGQGYEQYF	TGTGCCAGCTTGGGACAGGGATACGAGCAGTACTTC
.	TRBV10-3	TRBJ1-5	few	CAIRGGNQPQHF	TGTGCCATCAGAGGGGGGAATCAGCCCCAGCATTTT
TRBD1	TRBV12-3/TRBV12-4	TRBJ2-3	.	CASNGQGVIDTQYF	TGTGCCAGCAACGGACAGGGGGTTATAGATACGCAGTATTTT
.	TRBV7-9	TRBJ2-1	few	CASSLGSSGDVQFF	TGTGCCAGCAGCTTAGGTTCATCAGGGGACGTACAGTTCTTC
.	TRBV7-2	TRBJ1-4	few	CASSWGMGDEKLFF	TGTGCCAGCAGTTGGGGAATGGGGGATGAAAAACTGTTTTTT
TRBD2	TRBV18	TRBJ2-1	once	CASSPGSGGHNEQFF	TGTGCCAGCTCACCCGGTAGCGGGGGACACAATGAGCAGTTCTTC
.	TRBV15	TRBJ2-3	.	CATSPVSVGSTDTQYF	TGTGCCACCAGCCCCGTGTCCGTGGGTAGCACAGATACGCAGTATTTT
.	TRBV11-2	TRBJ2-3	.	CAGSLAVADTQYF	TGTGCCGGCAGTCTGGCGGTCGCAGATACGCAGTATTTT
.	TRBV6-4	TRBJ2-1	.	CASSTGLGDYNEQFF	TGTGCCAGCAGCACGGGCCTGGGGGACTACAATGAGCAGTTCTTC
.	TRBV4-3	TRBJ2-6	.	CASSQENSGSSSGANVLTF	TGCGCCAGCAGCCAAGAAAACTCGGGCAGCTCTTCTGGGGCCAACGTCCTGACTTTC
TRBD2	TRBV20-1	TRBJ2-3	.	CSASSGTSGTSTDTQYF	TGCAGTGCTAGTTCAGGGACTAGCGGCACTAGCACAGATACGCAGTATTTT
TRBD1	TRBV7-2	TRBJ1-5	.	CASSLTARGLTWSNQPQHF	TGTGCCAGCAGCTTGACTGCCAGGGGGCTAACCTGGAGCAATCAGCCCCAGCATTTT
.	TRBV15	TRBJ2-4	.	CATSNPGGKNIQYF	TGTGCCACCAGCAACCCAGGAGGCAAAAACATTCAGTACTTC
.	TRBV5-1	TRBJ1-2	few	CASSSGGGYGYTF	TGCGCCAGCAGCTCGGGCGGGGGCTATGGCTACACCTTC
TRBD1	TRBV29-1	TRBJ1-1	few	CSVTTGSNTEAFF	TGCAGCGTTACGACAGGGTCGAACACTGAAGCTTTCTTT
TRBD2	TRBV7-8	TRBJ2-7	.	CASSLTGLAGSSYEQYF	TGTGCCAGCAGCCTAACGGGACTAGCGGGGTCCTCCTACGAGCAGTACTTC
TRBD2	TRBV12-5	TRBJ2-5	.	CASGLVLLAGTYNEQYF	TGTGCTAGTGGTTTGGTATTACTAGCGGGAACCTACAATGAGCAGTACTTC
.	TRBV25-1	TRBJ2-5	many	CASSPDGIQETQYF	TGTGCCAGCAGCCCGGACGGAATCCAAGAGACCCAGTACTTC
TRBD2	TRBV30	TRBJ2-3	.	CAWGLAGLVYF	TGTGCCTGGGGACTAGCGGGGTTGGTGTATTTT
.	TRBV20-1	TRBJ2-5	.	CSASLRGETQYF	TGCAGTGCTAGTCTCCGGGGGGAGACCCAGTACTTC
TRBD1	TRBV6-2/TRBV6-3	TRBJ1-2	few	CASSYAGGYGYTF	TGTGCCAGCAGTTATGCAGGGGGCTATGGCTACACCTTC
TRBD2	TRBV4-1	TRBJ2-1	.	CASLTGLEKPQTYNEQFF	TGCGCCAGCCTCACAGGACTAGAAAAGCCCCAAACCTACAATGAGCAGTTCTTC
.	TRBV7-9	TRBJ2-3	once	CASSPGRELDTQYF	TGTGCCAGCAGCCCAGGCCGGGAGCTGGATACGCAGTATTTT
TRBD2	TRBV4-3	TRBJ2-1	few	CASSQDSTGLAGEGEQFF	TGCGCCAGCAGCCAAGACTCTACGGGACTAGCGGGAGAGGGTGAGCAGTTCTTC
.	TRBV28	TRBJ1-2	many	CASRTAPGLDYGYTF	TGTGCCAGCAGAACTGCCCCAGGGTTGGACTATGGCTACACCTTC
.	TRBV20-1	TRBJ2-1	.	CSARDPGDHEQFF	TGCAGTGCTAGAGACCCGGGAGACCATGAGCAGTTCTTC
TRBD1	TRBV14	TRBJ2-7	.	CASSQGRDRDKDEQYF	TGTGCCAGCAGCCAAGGCCGGGACAGGGATAAAGACGAGCAGTACTTC
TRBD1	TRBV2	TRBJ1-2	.	CASSDEGGYTVYTF	TGTGCCAGCAGTGACGAAGGGGGCTATACGGTCTACACCTTC
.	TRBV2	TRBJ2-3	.	CASRPKASSTDTQYF	TGTGCCAGTCGACCCAAGGCTTCTAGCACAGATACGCAGTATTTT
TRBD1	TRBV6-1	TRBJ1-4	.	CASATGNTEKLFF	TGTGCCAGCGCGACAGGGAATACTGAAAAACTGTTTTTT
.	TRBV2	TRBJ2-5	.	CASSPGSVETQYF	TGTGCCAGCAGCCCGGGTAGCGTGGAGACCCAGTACTTC
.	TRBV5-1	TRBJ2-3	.	CASSLQEDTQYF	TGCGCCAGCAGCCTGCAGGAAGATACGCAGTATTTT
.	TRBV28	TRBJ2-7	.	CASRGGLGVFPSNEQYF	TGTGCCAGCAGGGGCGGATTGGGCGTATTCCCTTCCAACGAGCAGTACTTC
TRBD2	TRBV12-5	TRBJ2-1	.	CASGSPRGGSYNEQFF	TGTGCTAGTGGCTCACCTCGGGGGGGCTCCTACAATGAGCAGTTCTTC